The next 3 T cell receptor beta chains were all read from a single sample in a study of blood T cell repertoires in COVID-19. Assay: immunoSEQ multiplex PCR; the TCRdb copy retains only in-frame clones and omits some. The sample has roughly 56,000 clones, nearly 95% seen once. The sequenced sample consisted of peripheral blood. These receptor sequences come from a man over 45 with active COVID-19.

With respect to this clone: The same CDR3 can be traced to other DNA sequences in this sample. The V and J genes are TRBV5-4 and TRBJ2-7, with unresolved D. This CDR3 has 13 residues. V lost 1 base to trimming and J lost 7 bases, with 12 bases between them. Germline V gene data show CDR1 as SGHNT and CDR2 as YYREEE (reference sequence). The CDR3 bases are TGTGCCAGCAGCTTGTTCGCTTCGAGGGAGCAGTACTTC. Protein product: CASSLFASREQYF.

V is TRBV2 and J is TRBJ2-1, with 7 bases aligning to TRBD2. After removal of 6 bases from V and 7 bases from J, the junction contained 6 bases not matched to a gene. Germline CDR1 reads SNHLY; CDR2 reads FYNNEI. The CDR3 is made up of 13 amino acids. CDR3 nucleotides: TGTGCCAGCAGCTCCCTGCGGGGGAATGAGCAGTTCTTC. It codes for CASSSLRGNEQFF.

This rearrangement joins TRBV5-1 to TRBJ1-5, with D possibly TRBD1 on 5 matching bases. The CDR3 has 20 amino acids. Trimming left V 0 bases short and J 2 bases short, with 24 bases between. Germline CDR1 and CDR2: SGHRS and YFSETQ. CDR3 sequence reads: CASSLGPNQGGLLGNQPQHF. The CDR3 region has the DNA TGCGCCAGCAGCTTGGGGCCGAACCAGGGAGGTCTGTTAGGCAATCAGCCCCAGCATTTT.